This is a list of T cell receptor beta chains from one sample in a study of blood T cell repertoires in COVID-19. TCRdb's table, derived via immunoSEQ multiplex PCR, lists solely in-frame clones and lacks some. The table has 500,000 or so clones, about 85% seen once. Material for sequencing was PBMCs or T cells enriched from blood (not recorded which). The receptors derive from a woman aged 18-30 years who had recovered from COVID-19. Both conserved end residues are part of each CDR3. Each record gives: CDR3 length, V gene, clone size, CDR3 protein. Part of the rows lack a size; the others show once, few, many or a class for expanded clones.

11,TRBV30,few,CARGTGIEQYF
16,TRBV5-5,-,CASSFGPDRDTGELFF
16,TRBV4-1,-,CASTSPGQGASTEAFF
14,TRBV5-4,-,CASSSRGSSEKLFF
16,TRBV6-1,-,CASSEGQGGRNQPQHF
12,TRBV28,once,CASCRGTYEQYF
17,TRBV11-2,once,CASSSRGAGGHQETQYF
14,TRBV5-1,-,CASSPGHPNQPQHF
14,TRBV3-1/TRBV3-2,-,CASSQQGRGNTIYF
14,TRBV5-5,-,CASSLWGQGTEAFF
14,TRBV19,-,CASSISFSSYEQYF
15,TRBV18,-,CASSRGQGTTDTQYF
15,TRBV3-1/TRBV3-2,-,CASSQELAGGNIQYF
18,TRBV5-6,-,CASSPGAGQGIYHTEAFF
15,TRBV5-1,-,CASSLEGAGNSPLHF
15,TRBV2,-,CASSDRGGAQETQYF
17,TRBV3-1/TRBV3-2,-,CASSQDSDRGMIAEAFF
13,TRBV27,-,CASSSLGDKVAFF
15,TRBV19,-,CASSTEGVYTGELFF
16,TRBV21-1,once,CASSSGGKGLGQPQHF
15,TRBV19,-,CASSVSGWRDTEAFF
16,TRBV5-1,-,CASTPSPGGDGDTQYF
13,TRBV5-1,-,CASSLDRNTEAFF
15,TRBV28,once,CASIPTGADTDTQYF
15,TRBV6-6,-,CASSAGTGKEDEQFF
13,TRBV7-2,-,CASSSGGNQPQHF
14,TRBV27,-,CASSLTGYTGELFF
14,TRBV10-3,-,CAISANTGWNEQFF
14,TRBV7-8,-,CASSPTGPNEKLFF
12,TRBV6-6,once,CASSPSSYEQYF
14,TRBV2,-,CASSEQGSDQPQHF
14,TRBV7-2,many,CASSWTGGYTEAFF
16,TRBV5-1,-,CASSLGGLPMGETQYF
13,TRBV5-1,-,CASSLVENNEQFF
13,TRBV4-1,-,CASSQDRGQPQHF
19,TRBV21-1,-,CASSNSLWLPGSGANVLTF
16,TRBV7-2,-,CASSLKYGRAGGGYTF
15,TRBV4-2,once,CASSQEGSRDQPQHF
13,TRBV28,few,CASINRATYGYTF
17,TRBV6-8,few,CASSPELAGAQWETQYF
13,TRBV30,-,CAWRGQYNSPLHF
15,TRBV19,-,CASRLYINSNQPQHF
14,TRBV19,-,CAMRRDRDYTEAFF